This is a list of T cell receptor beta chains from one sample in a study of shared clonotypes between healthy human individuals. Here immunoSEQ multiplex PCR was the method, and the copy in TCRdb shows in-frame clones only, minus some. The sample has about 2.2 million clones; 85% to 95% are singletons. The sequenced sample consisted of naive CD8+ T cells from PBMCs. The receptor source for this set is a man in his late teens or twenties in good health. Some clones in this sample may be carry-over from other donors' samples. CDR3s leave out the opening cysteine and the closing phenylalanine or tryptophan. Each record gives: V gene, D gene, CDR3 protein. The D gene is left open where the match is weak.

v_call: TRBV6-1
d_call: .
cdr3_aa: ASRGTSQPGNQPQH

v_call: TRBV15
d_call: .
cdr3_aa: ATSRDRGTSEAF

v_call: TRBV7-9
d_call: .
cdr3_aa: ASSLSNYRYEQY

v_call: TRBV7-8
d_call: TRBD1
cdr3_aa: ASSSPDRGLKETQY

v_call: TRBV4-1
d_call: .
cdr3_aa: ASSRAGNGYT

v_call: TRBV30
d_call: .
cdr3_aa: AWSVGDTEAF

v_call: TRBV12-5
d_call: .
cdr3_aa: ASGWGGEDQPQH

v_call: TRBV27
d_call: TRBD1
cdr3_aa: ASSLSPVGGEQF

v_call: TRBV6-5
d_call: .
cdr3_aa: ASSYSRWWYEQY

v_call: TRBV7-9
d_call: .
cdr3_aa: ASSHMIAANTDTQY

v_call: TRBV9
d_call: .
cdr3_aa: ASSVGFGVRTYEQY

v_call: TRBV4-1
d_call: .
cdr3_aa: ASSHPQETQY

v_call: TRBV28
d_call: .
cdr3_aa: ASRDRDLRAYEQY

v_call: TRBV11-2
d_call: TRBD1
cdr3_aa: ASSGDRGPYNEQF

v_call: TRBV11-2
d_call: .
cdr3_aa: ASSLSNSNQPQH

v_call: TRBV27
d_call: .
cdr3_aa: ASSFGRTSTDTQY

v_call: TRBV6-5
d_call: .
cdr3_aa: ASSYSETQY

v_call: TRBV9
d_call: TRBD1
cdr3_aa: ASSVGGTGVAEAF

v_call: TRBV29-1
d_call: TRBD2
cdr3_aa: SVAGLTSGRRDYYNEQF

v_call: TRBV9
d_call: .
cdr3_aa: ASSPGDLNTEAF

v_call: TRBV27
d_call: .
cdr3_aa: ASSFSRGEADYEQY

v_call: TRBV27
d_call: TRBD2
cdr3_aa: ASSHSSGRAYEQY

v_call: TRBV19
d_call: .
cdr3_aa: ASSIGESAGEYNEQF

v_call: TRBV6-5
d_call: .
cdr3_aa: ASSYSRTVYNEQF

v_call: TRBV19
d_call: TRBD2
cdr3_aa: ASSTLTSGTSSFYEQY

v_call: TRBV7-3
d_call: TRBD2
cdr3_aa: ASSLLAGGLDEQF

v_call: TRBV11-1
d_call: .
cdr3_aa: ASSFSSPYNEQF

v_call: TRBV9
d_call: TRBD2
cdr3_aa: ASGLAGHNEQF

v_call: TRBV5-1
d_call: TRBD1
cdr3_aa: ASSLGQGLPNEQF

v_call: TRBV7-9
d_call: .
cdr3_aa: ASSPLAISSYEQY

v_call: TRBV29-1
d_call: .
cdr3_aa: SVAGSPSRHEQY

v_call: TRBV10-1
d_call: .
cdr3_aa: ASSDGGSSTDTQY

v_call: TRBV19
d_call: TRBD2
cdr3_aa: ASTPGRGTGELF

v_call: TRBV29-1
d_call: .
cdr3_aa: SVVPGAGAF

v_call: TRBV5-4
d_call: TRBD1
cdr3_aa: ASSPISSGGGSGELF

v_call: TRBV6-5
d_call: .
cdr3_aa: ASRVQGGYGYT

v_call: TRBV27
d_call: .
cdr3_aa: ASSPRDRLGEQY

v_call: TRBV2
d_call: TRBD1
cdr3_aa: ASSEGQSINQPQH

v_call: TRBV27
d_call: .
cdr3_aa: ASSLTWDQPQH

v_call: TRBV5-1
d_call: TRBD2
cdr3_aa: ASTIAGGPGNEQF

v_call: TRBV27
d_call: TRBD1
cdr3_aa: ASSETGGSYEQY

v_call: TRBV5-1
d_call: .
cdr3_aa: ASSSSGGGGVEIEQF

v_call: TRBV5-6
d_call: TRBD1
cdr3_aa: ASSSAGGEETQY

v_call: TRBV28
d_call: .
cdr3_aa: ASSFGQGRNNEQF

v_call: TRBV29-1
d_call: TRBD1
cdr3_aa: SVADRDQETQY

v_call: TRBV10-1
d_call: .
cdr3_aa: ASSEMALGEQY

v_call: TRBV4-1
d_call: .
cdr3_aa: ASSHPNSEAF

v_call: TRBV7-6
d_call: TRBD1
cdr3_aa: ASSLGLIQGADYEQY

v_call: TRBV6-1
d_call: TRBD1
cdr3_aa: ASSEFMGVTGGTEAF

v_call: TRBV7-9
d_call: .
cdr3_aa: ASSLGAQPQH

v_call: TRBV27
d_call: .
cdr3_aa: ASSFRDTNTEAF

v_call: TRBV27
d_call: .
cdr3_aa: ASTHRGAGEKLF

v_call: TRBV28
d_call: TRBD2
cdr3_aa: ARSLWGGIGELF

v_call: TRBV7-9
d_call: .
cdr3_aa: ASSSPRGDSTFTDTQY

v_call: TRBV7-2
d_call: TRBD1
cdr3_aa: ASSPGGLHEQF

v_call: TRBV7-9
d_call: TRBD1
cdr3_aa: ASSSGQGTWRLNTEAF

v_call: TRBV28
d_call: .
cdr3_aa: ASSQQGNGYEQY

v_call: TRBV27
d_call: TRBD1
cdr3_aa: ASSPGTGTNYGYT

v_call: TRBV7-2
d_call: .
cdr3_aa: ASRTGTWGTDTQY